This T cell receptor (beta chain) appears in the sequencing data of a study of monozygotic twins with inflammatory bowel disease. The CDR3 totals 14 residues. Germline loops: CDR1 SGHRS, CDR2 YFSETQ. TCRdb reprocessed the 5' RACE reads and stores each CDR3 protein as one record, lacking DNA. The sample has fewer than 550,000 distinct CDR3 sequences; the top ten hold about 2.6%. The gene calls are TRBV5-1 and TRBJ1-4; TCRdb's assignment of TRBD1 cannot be checked, as there is no DNA. This receptor was identified in a human donor with ulcerative colitis or Crohn's disease, or a healthy co-twin of an affected twin (not recorded which). Sequencing used blood. The chain's CDR3 is CASSSGQGGEKLFF.